Listed below are T cell receptor beta chains from one sample, sequenced in a study of T cell repertoires in aging, cancer and after chemotherapy. TCRdb independently ran MiXCR on the multiplex PCR reads; one entry per CDR3 protein. The sample includes some 9,300 distinct CDR3 sequences, 23% of them seen just once. The sequenced material came from blood. The receptors were gathered from a human donor with a blood cancer. The donor label of this sample is uncertain. Both conserved end residues are part of each CDR3. D genes are given only for firm matches. Clone sizes are given selectively: once, few, many, or a class where the clone is expanded.

V,size,J,D,CDR3,DNA
TRBV12-3/TRBV12-4,few,TRBJ2-7,NA,CASSRAYSYEQYF,TGTGCCAGCTCCCGGGCCTACTCCTACGAGCAGTACTTC
TRBV12-3/TRBV12-4,few,TRBJ2-3,TRBD2,CASSRRTSGLWATDTQYF,TGTGCCAGCAGTCGTCGGACTAGCGGGCTTTGGGCCACAGATACGCAGTATTTT
TRBV15,many,TRBJ2-7,NA,CATSRESTYEQYF,TGTGCCACCAGCAGAGAGTCGACCTACGAGCAGTACTTC
TRBV19,medium-sized,TRBJ1-3,NA,CASRRGPVENTIYF,TGTGCCAGCCGTAGAGGACCCGTCGAAAACACCATATATTTT
TRBV28,many,TRBJ1-1,NA,CASSFGQGRSYNTEAFF,TGTGCCAGCAGTTTCGGCCAGGGGCGATCCTATAACACTGAAGCTTTCTTT
TRBV10-3,medium-sized,TRBJ2-2,TRBD1,CAISDPDRGDTGELFF,TGTGCCATCAGTGATCCGGACAGGGGAGACACCGGGGAGCTGTTTTTT
TRBV19,few,TRBJ1-3,TRBD1,CASSRTGVNSGNTIYF,TGTGCCAGTAGTAGGACAGGTGTAAACTCTGGAAACACCATATATTTT
TRBV11-1,medium-sized,TRBJ2-7,NA,CASSLFARSYEQYF,TGTGCCAGCAGCTTATTCGCTAGAAGCTACGAGCAGTACTTC
TRBV5-1,NA,TRBJ2-7,TRBD2,CASSLGLASYEQYF,TGCGCCAGCAGCCTAGGACTAGCCTCCTACGAGCAGTACTTC
TRBV5-4,many,TRBJ1-6,NA,CASSFIGGNSPLHF,TGTGCCAGCAGCTTCATCGGCGGGAATTCACCCCTCCACTTT
TRBV5-1,NA,TRBJ1-3,NA,CASSSSGISLTGNTIYF,TGCGCCAGCAGCTCGTCCGGTATTTCACTAACTGGAAACACCATATATTTT
TRBV6-1,NA,TRBJ1-1,NA,CASIGLGRVNTEAFF,TGTGCCAGCATTGGGCTCGGACGGGTGAACACTGAAGCTTTCTTT
TRBV15,many,TRBJ2-1,TRBD2,CATSRALAGGPGNEQFF,TGTGCCACCAGCAGAGCCCTAGCGGGAGGTCCCGGCAATGAGCAGTTCTTC
TRBV27,few,TRBJ1-1,NA,CASSLRGNTEAFF,TGTGCCAGCAGTTTACGTGGGAACACTGAAGCTTTCTTT
TRBV10-3,medium-sized,TRBJ2-5,TRBD1,CAISEGQGRETQYF,TGTGCCATCAGTGAAGGACAGGGGAGGGAGACCCAGTACTTC
TRBV10-3,medium-sized,TRBJ1-2,TRBD1,CAILDRDRETYGYTF,TGTGCCATCCTAGACCGGGACAGGGAGACCTATGGCTACACCTTC
TRBV18,many,TRBJ2-7,NA,CASSPSGSPSREQYF,TGTGCCAGCTCACCCTCGGGTAGCCCTTCGAGGGAGCAGTACTTC
TRBV12-3/TRBV12-4,few,TRBJ2-6,TRBD2,CASNSPSGGGRHSGANVLTF,TGTGCCAGCAACTCCCCCTCCGGCGGGGGTCGTCACTCTGGGGCCAACGTCCTGACTTTC
TRBV24-1,NA,TRBJ2-7,TRBD1,CATSESGTGSYEQYF,TGTGCCACCAGTGAGTCCGGGACAGGCTCCTACGAGCAGTACTTC
TRBV19,medium-sized,TRBJ2-3,TRBD1,CASSIVAGGATDTQYF,TGTGCCAGTAGTATAGTTGCAGGGGGCGCGACAGATACGCAGTATTTT
TRBV10-1,NA,TRBJ1-6,NA,CASINVTTYNSPLHF,TGCGCCAGCATAAACGTGACTACCTATAATTCACCCCTCCACTTT
TRBV6-1,many,TRBJ1-5,NA,CASRTGPNQPQHF,TGTGCCAGCAGGACGGGGCCGAATCAGCCCCAGCATTTT
TRBV10-2,NA,TRBJ2-7,TRBD2,CATALTSGRFSYEQYF,TGCGCCACAGCCCTTACTAGCGGGAGGTTCTCCTACGAGCAGTACTTC
TRBV6-1,NA,TRBJ2-4,NA,CASSEKVGLAPIQYF,TGTGCCAGCAGTGAAAAAGTTGGGCTAGCGCCCATTCAGTACTTC
TRBV18,medium-sized,TRBJ2-2,TRBD2,CASSTGTMGTGELFF,TGTGCCAGCTCGACCGGGACTATGGGCACCGGGGAGCTGTTTTTT